The T cell receptor beta chain under discussion was sequenced for a study of T cell repertoires in cytomegalovirus infection. The overall study: Public TCR beta signatures marked donors with CMV infection and the matching HLA.

Study results and caveats: Dominant in the ex vivo response were TCR beta clonotypes restricted by HLA-C and specific for CMV. Cumulative public TCR beta family frequency identified CMV carriers with the relevant HLA.

This clonotype came up a few times. The antigen remains undetermined. TCRdb re-called the reads with MiXCR, one entry per CDR3 protein. The sample yields roughly 130,000 distinct CDR3 sequences, more than 20% seen once. V was clipped by 6 bases and J by 0 bases, with 18 bases between them. This CDR3 has 16 residues. The sample was PBMCs, sequenced either directly or after in vitro stimulation (not recorded which). V usage is TRBV12-3 or TRBV12-4 and J usage is TRBJ2-7, with D tentatively TRBD2 (5 bases). The receptor was isolated from a human donor in good health (CMV status not recorded). Some clones in this sample may be carry-over from other donors' samples. In nucleotides, the CDR3 is TGTGCCAGCAGCCCCATAACGGGGTACCCCTCCTACGAGCAGTACTTC. It yields the protein CASSPITGYPSYEQYF.